These 14 T cell receptor beta chains were all obtained from the same sample, sequenced in a study of blood T cell repertoires in COVID-19. Assay used: immunoSEQ multiplex PCR; TCRdb lists only in-frame clones, some missing. The sample has about 160,000 clones, approximately 86% seen once. Sequencing was carried out using peripheral blood. These receptors were collected from a woman aged 60 to 75 who had recovered from COVID-19.

CDR3 sequence (DNA): TGTGCCAGCAGCCTCGGGACAGGGGGTCATTCACCCCTCCACTTT. Protein: CASSLGTGGHSPLHF. This chain joins TRBV7-2 and TRBJ1-6; 11 bases fit TRBD1. CDR3 size: 15 residues. The germline V gene encodes CDR1 SGHTA and CDR2 FQGNSA. With V trimmed by 5 bases and J by 8 bases, 5 bases remained unmatched.

The CDR3 sequence: CASSSGGAEFF. The CDR3, as DNA: TGTGCCAGCAGCTCCGGGGGGGCGGAGTTCTTC. The genes are TRBV4-2 and TRBJ2-1; 8 bases are shared with TRBD2. The CDR3 has 11 residues. Looked up from germline, CDR1 is LGHNA and CDR2 is YNFKEQ. V lost 5 bases and J lost 14; bases outside the gene matches: 5.

The V and J genes are TRBV28 and TRBJ2-7; 8 positions match TRBD1. This CDR3 region has 16 residues. The V and J ends lost 2 bases and 4 bases, in that order; junction bases with no gene match: 10. CDR1 and CDR2 from the germline V gene are MDHEN and SYDVKM. The CDR3 DNA follows: TGTGCCAGCAGTTTAGGGACAGGCCAAGCGTTGTACGAGCAGTACTTC. Translation gives CASSLGTGQALYEQYF.

The chain is built from TRBV6-2 or TRBV6-3 and TRBJ2-5, with TRBD1 matching over 10 bases. The V segment lost 4 bases and the J segment 2 bases; nucleotides outside the gene matches: 4. There are 15 residues in the CDR3. CDR1 is MNHEY and CDR2 is SVGEGT in the germline V gene. CDR3 sequence reads: CASSSPGQGQETQYF. DNA of the CDR3: TGTGCCAGCAGTTCCCCGGGACAGGGGCAAGAGACCCAGTACTTC.

This chain connects TRBV5-1 to TRBJ2-5; 8 nucleotides agree with TRBD1. CDR3 length equals 15 residues. With 0 bases clipped from V and 5 bases from J, the junction kept 6 bases outside the gene matches. Germline values: CDR1 SGHRS, CDR2 YFSETQ. The CDR3 sequence is CASSLERTGYETQYF. The CDR3 DNA reads as TGCGCCAGCAGCTTGGAGCGGACAGGGTATGAGACCCAGTACTTC.

Here the CDR3 reads CASSQFRTDTEAFF. CDR3 sequence (DNA): TGCGCCAGCAGCCAATTCAGGACAGACACTGAAGCTTTCTTT. This chain links TRBV4-1 with TRBJ1-1; D is possibly TRBD1 (6 bases). Germline lookup yields CDR1 MGHRA and CDR2 YSYEKL. This CDR3 is 14 amino acids long. V lost 2 bases and J 3 bases, leaving 10 bases between the germline ends.

DNA of the CDR3: TGTGCCACCAGTGATTTAAGCGGGGGTACCACAGATACGCAGTATTTT. It encodes CATSDLSGGTTDTQYF. The rearrangement uses TRBV24-1 and TRBJ2-3, with TRBD2 identical over 8 bases. The trim removed 1 base at V and 2 bases at J, leaving 4 bases unmatched. The CDR3 runs to 16 residues. Per germline, CDR1 KGHDR and CDR2 SFDVKD.

The rearrangement links TRBV9 to TRBJ2-1; no definite D call. The CDR3 consists of 14 residues. The V and J ends lost 0 bases and 8 bases respectively, with 12 bases between them. Germline loops: CDR1 SGDLS, CDR2 YYNGEE. The CDR3 protein is CASSVVGSSDEQFF. CDR3 nucleotides: TGTGCCAGCAGCGTAGTCGGTTCTTCGGATGAGCAGTTCTTC. The whole variable domain, filled in from reference TRBV9 and TRBJ2-1, reads DSGVTQTPKHLITATGQRVTLRCSPRSGDLSVYWYQQSLDQGLQFLIQYYNGEERAKGNILERFSAQQFPDLHSELNLSSLELGDSALYFCASSVVGSSDEQFFGPGTRLTVL.

The chain employs TRBV6-5 and TRBJ1-1; D is perhaps TRBD1 (6 bases). This CDR3 has 13 residues. CDR1 is MNHEY and CDR2 is SVGAGI in the germline V gene. V was trimmed by 6 bases and J by 4 bases, leaving 12 bases between them. The chain's CDR3 is CASRSPGVTEAFF. As DNA, the CDR3 is TGTGCCAGCAGGTCTCCAGGGGTCACTGAAGCTTTCTTT.

This chain links TRBV7-6 with TRBJ1-6; 9 positions agree with TRBD1. The V segment lost 8 bases and the J segment 10 bases; nucleotides outside the gene matches: 21. Germline values: CDR1 SGHVS, CDR2 FNYEAQ. CDR3 length equals 18 residues. The CDR3 DNA reads as TGTGCCAGCTCGCCCTTGAAAGGAGCGGGGACAGGGCACTCACCCCTCCACTTT. This encodes CASSPLKGAGTGHSPLHF.

This clone occurred once. The rearrangement uses TRBV5-1 and TRBJ1-1, with D possibly TRBD1 on 5 matching bases. V was pared by 4 bases and J by 5 bases, with 18 bases between. The germline gives CDR1 SGHRS, CDR2 YFSETQ. This CDR3 has 15 amino acids. CDR3 sequence: CASSPTTAGETEAFF. The CDR3 DNA reads as TGCGCCAGCAGCCCTACAACGGCGGGGGAGACTGAAGCTTTCTTT.

The J gene is TRBJ2-5, the V gene TRBV19, with 8 positions matching TRBD2. Germline V gives CDR1 LNHDA, CDR2 SQIVND (reference sequence). V was clipped by 3 bases and J by 5 bases; unmatched bases: 11. This CDR3 comprises 16 residues. CDR3 sequence reads: CASSMVAGLAGETQYF. The CDR3 DNA reads TGTGCCAGTAGTATGGTGGCAGGACTAGCAGGGGAGACCCAGTACTTC.

The genes are TRBV19 and TRBJ1-5, with a weak D call TRBD1 (6 bases). Trimming took off 10 bases at V and 0 bases at J, with 16 bases between the two ends. CDR1 and CDR2 (germline): LNHDA, SQIVND (reference sequence). CDR3 size: 15 residues. CDR3 DNA: TGTGCCACCGCGGTAGGACAGTATAGCAATCAGCCCCAGCATTTT. Its protein is CATAVGQYSNQPQHF.

This clone has a count of ten or more. The chain has TRBV19 and TRBJ1-5; D remains ambiguous. This CDR3 spans 12 amino acids. V shed 8 bases and J shed 2 bases, with 7 bases lying between them. Germline values: CDR1 LNHDA, CDR2 SQIVND (reference sequence). The CDR3 sequence: CASRRGNQPQHF. The CDR3 region has the DNA TGTGCCAGTCGCCGGGGCAATCAGCCCCAGCATTTT. The whole variable domain, filled in from reference TRBV19 and TRBJ1-5, reads DGGITQSPKYLFRKEGQNVTLSCEQNLNHDAMYWYRQDPGQGLRLIYYSQIVNDFQKGDIAEGYSVSREKKESFPLTVTSAQKNPTAFYLCASRRGNQPQHFGDGTRLSIL.